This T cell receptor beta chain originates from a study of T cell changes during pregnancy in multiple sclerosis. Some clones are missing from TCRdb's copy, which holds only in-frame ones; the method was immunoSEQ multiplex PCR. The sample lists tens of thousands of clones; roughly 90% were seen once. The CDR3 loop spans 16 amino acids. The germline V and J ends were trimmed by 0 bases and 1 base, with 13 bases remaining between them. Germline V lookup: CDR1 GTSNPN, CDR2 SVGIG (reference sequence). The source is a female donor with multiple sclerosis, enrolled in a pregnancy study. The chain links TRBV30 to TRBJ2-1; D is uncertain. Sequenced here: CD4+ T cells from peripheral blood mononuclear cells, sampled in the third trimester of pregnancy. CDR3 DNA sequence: TGTGCCTGGAGTGTAGCCGGTAGATATTCCTACAATGAGCAGTTCTTC. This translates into CAWSVAGRYSYNEQFF.